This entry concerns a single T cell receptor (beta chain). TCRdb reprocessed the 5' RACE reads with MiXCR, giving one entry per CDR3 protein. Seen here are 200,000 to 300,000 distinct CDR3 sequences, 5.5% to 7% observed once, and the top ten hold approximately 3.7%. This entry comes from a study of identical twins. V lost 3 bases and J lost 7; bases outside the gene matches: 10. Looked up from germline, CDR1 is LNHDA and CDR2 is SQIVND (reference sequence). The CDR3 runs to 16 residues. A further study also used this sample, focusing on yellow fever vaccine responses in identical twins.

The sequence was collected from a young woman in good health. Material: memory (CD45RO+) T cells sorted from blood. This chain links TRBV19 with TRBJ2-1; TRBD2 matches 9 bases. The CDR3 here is CASSIAGGLAANEQFF. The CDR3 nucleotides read TGTGCCAGTAGTATCGCCGGGGGACTAGCAGCAAATGAGCAGTTCTTC.